This TCR beta chain stems from a study of blood T cells in healthy people across ages. Isolated PBMCs totaled at least 6 million in each sample. This clonotype was seen only a few times. The use of a sample-barcoded 5' primer and a J-beta primer mix characterized a second PCR of about 6 to 12 cycles. The template-switch adaptor, which had 12 random nucleotides, put a tag on each cDNA molecule. One entry per CDR3 protein, called by TCRdb with MiXCR from the 5' RACE reads. The table has some 1.4 million distinct CDR3 sequences, about 43% seen once; the top ten hold roughly 8.2%. The CDR3 is 14 amino acids. From germline, CDR1 is LGHDT and CDR2 YNNKEL (reference sequence). The V gene lost 4 bases and the J gene lost 6 bases, with 14 bases spanning the gap.

Sequenced input: blood. The V gene is TRBV3-1, the J gene TRBJ2-3; tentatively, D is TRBD1 or TRBD2 (5 bases each). This sequence originates from a woman aged 18-35 years in good health. CDR3 loop: CASSRRDGLDTQYF. Written as DNA, the CDR3 is TGTGCCAGCAGCCGCCGGGACGGGCTGGATACGCAGTATTTT.